This T cell receptor beta chain comes out of a study of T cells expressing NK-cell markers (dated by TCRdb to 2018 to 2020). About the investigation overall: In sorted CD3+CD56+NKG2C+, CD3+CD56+NKG2C- and CD3+CD56-NKG2C+ T-cell subsets from 7 or 8 donors, TCR beta-chain repertoires were profiled. Randomly selected healthy volunteers, three men and five women, were used as the eight sequenced donors. Illumina HiSeq 2000/2500, MiSeq or NextSeq was used to sequence libraries as 2 x 150 bp reads. Seven of the eight sequenced donors were HCMV-seropositive and one was HCMV-seronegative. Beyond this particular receptor, the publication reports: In 6 or 7 donors, the dominant CD3+CD56+NKG2C+ clonotypes ranked among the top 10 CD8+ clonotypes, making up about 1.0-7.5% of CD8+ T cells. Whether the expanded NKG2C-expressing T cell clones were specific for HCMV antigens was left unclear. Those dominant clonotypes were again the most abundant among CD3+CD56-NKG2C+ cells in a few donors, at roughly 25-65%.

A commercial ELISA kit detecting HCMV-specific IgG in serum was used to determine HCMV serostatus. Ficoll density gradient centrifugation was used to isolate peripheral blood mononuclear cells from blood. As concerns this clonotype: It has no known antigen specificity.

Sequenced using an Illumina HiSeq 2000. 5'RACE template switching, by which a universal primer site and unique molecular identifiers were added, was used to make TCR beta cDNA libraries. Priming for cDNA synthesis came from the TCR beta constant segment, and two successive PCR amplification steps followed. The authors processed their data as follows. MIGEC was used to demultiplex reads and group the reads by UMI, and MiTCR was used to assemble and quantify clonotypes. To remove erroneous sequences, TCR cDNA sequences were retained only when supported by two or more reads. The tcR package was used for downstream repertoire analysis, with clonotypes matched between fractions based on CDR3 nucleotide sequence plus V segment. Antigen specificity was annotated against VDJdb with VDJmatch, allowing one amino acid substitution in CDR3. Each entry corresponds to one CDR3 protein sequence from reads that TCRdb reprocessed, and DNA is not given. What appears here as the V and J calls and clone size reflects TCRdb's work, not the paper's. The sample's table lists a count of 200,000 to 300,000 distinct CDR3 sequences. Of the sample, 4% to 4.5% is held by the ten largest clones.

Taken from the germline V gene (reference sequence), the CDR1 and CDR2 loops are LNHDA and SQIVND. There are 13 amino acids in the CDR3, from cysteine to phenylalanine inclusive. Nucleotide data are not available. This chain is built from TRBV19 and TRBJ1-1; TCRdb selects TRBD1, and the lack of DNA leaves this call unchecked. Sequencing was performed on blood T cells: a sorted CD56 or NKG2C T cell subset, CD4+ or CD8+ T cells, or bulk PBMC T cells (not recorded which). This clonotype was obtained from a woman aged 18 to 75 in good health. This receptor has the CDR3 CASRGQRSTEAFF.